The 3 T cell receptor beta chains in this list originate from one sample, sequenced in a study of tumor-infiltrating lymphocytes in primary liver carcinoma. The investigators made TCR beta cDNA from 400 to 550 ng total RNA, using a constant-region primer. ARM-PCR, slightly modified, supplied the TCR beta libraries through three nested multiplex PCR rounds. Both of the initial two PCR rounds ran for roughly 11 cycles and employed TRBV1-TRBV30 forward primers alongside a C-beta reverse primer. TCRdb called the multiplex PCR reads again in MiXCR, with one record for every CDR3 protein. The data show approximately 76,000 distinct CDR3 sequences, about two thirds seen once. Unsorted bulk tissue, roughly 20-32 mg of it, served as the source for co-extraction of RNA and DNA. The sample comprised liver tumor tissue from sampling region 4. Specified subset: tumor region T4, right-lateral pole. The receptors shown here come from a woman aged 55-69 years with primary liver carcinoma and hepatitis B virus infection.

The chain combines TRBV10-3 with TRBJ1-1, with 10 bases aligning to TRBD1. CDR1 and CDR2 (germline): ENHRY, SYGVKD. Trimming at V came to 6 bases and at J to 0 bases, leaving 13 bases not matched to a gene. The CDR3 extends over 18 amino acids. The CDR3 is CAIRGDLPGQGMNTEAFF. DNA of the CDR3: TGTGCCATCAGGGGGGATTTACCGGGACAGGGGATGAACACTGAAGCTTTCTTT.

This clonotype has just a few counts. The chain uses TRBV7-3 and TRBJ2-1; 8 bases align to TRBD2. This CDR3 is 16 amino acids long. Germline V lookup: CDR1 SGHTA, CDR2 FQGTGA. V lost 5 bases and J lost 7; bases outside the gene matches: 13. The CDR3 loop reads CASSPNSGNGFNEQFF. The DNA of the CDR3 is TGTGCCAGCAGCCCGAATAGCGGGAACGGATTTAATGAGCAGTTCTTC.

On this clonotype: Its ends do not fully match the called genes, so a read error is possible. The chain uses TRBV29-1 and TRBJ2-3, with unresolved D. This CDR3 contains 14 residues. CDR1 and CDR2 (germline): SQVTM, ANQGSEA. Written as DNA, the CDR3 is TGCAACGTTGAGACCCTGAGTGTCGCAGATACACAGTATTTT. This encodes CNVETLSVADTQYF.